The sequence of this TCR beta chain was determined in a study of blood T cell repertoires in COVID-19. Across the study: Donors in the United States, Italy and Spain gave samples during acute or convalescent COVID-19. From T cells, B-cell-depleted T cells, or PBMCs came the material, which was cDNA or gDNA.

Source study methods: Scientists estimated how many nucleated cells there were by amplifying reference gene primers. Some clones are missing from TCRdb's copy, which holds only in-frame ones; the method was immunoSEQ multiplex PCR. V and J calls plus clone size are reproduced from that table; the DNA served to infer D and trimming. Among about 100,000 clones listed, about 92% were seen once. Followed longitudinally, the Seattle patients had been enrolled during active infection. The germline gives CDR1 LGHNA, CDR2 YNFKEQ. With 3 bases removed from V and 0 bases from J, the gap between germline ends came to 8 bases. The CDR3 has 14 residues.

This chain uses TRBV4-2 with TRBJ1-2; unclear D gene. This clonotype originated in a man between 18 and 29 years old with COVID-19, enrolled during active disease. Sequences were obtained from peripheral blood. CDR3 sequence: CASSHTVTNYGYTF. The CDR3 DNA reads as TGTGCCAGCAGCCATACGGTAACTAACTATGGCTACACCTTC.